The next 21 T cell receptor beta chains were all read from a single sample in a study of blood T cell repertoires in COVID-19. The protocol was immunoSEQ multiplex PCR, while the TCRdb copy is restricted to in-frame clones and leaves out a portion. The sample lists more than 120,000 clones; 84% were seen once. The source material was peripheral blood. The receptors shown here come from a human donor in a cohort sampled during active COVID-19.

This clone was observed once. The rearrangement joins TRBV30 to TRBJ1-3, with a tentative D call TRBD1 (6 bases). V was clipped by 4 bases and J by 8 bases, with 15 bases between them. CDR1 and CDR2 (germline): GTSNPN, SVGIG (reference sequence). This CDR3 region has 13 residues. The CDR3 DNA reads as TGTGCCTGGAATGCCGGACAGCTATACACCATATATTTT. Protein product: CAWNAGQLYTIYF.

V usage is TRBV7-9 and J usage is TRBJ2-2; 9 bases match TRBD2. This CDR3 comprises 16 residues. From germline, CDR1 is SEHNR and CDR2 FQNEAQ (reference sequence). Trimming at V came to 3 bases and at J to 7 bases, leaving 9 bases not matched to a gene. DNA for the CDR3: TGTGCCAGCAGCTTCGCGGCGGGGGGGCCGGTCGGGGAGCTGTTTTTT. This codes for CASSFAAGGPVGELFF.

The chain links TRBV11-3 to TRBJ2-1, with 7 bases lining up with TRBD2. CDR1 and CDR2 (germline): SGHNT, YENEEA. The CDR3 is 15 amino acids. The ends lost 4 bases at V and 6 bases at J; junction bases unmatched: 9. CDR3 sequence reads: CASSSGQREGNEQFF. The DNA of the CDR3 is TGTGCCAGCAGCTCAGGCCAGCGGGAAGGCAATGAGCAGTTCTTC. Full variable domain (outside the CDR3, taken from reference TRBV11-3 and TRBJ2-1): EAGVVQSPRYKIIEKKQPVAFWCNPISGHNTLYWYLQNLGQGPELLIRYENEEAVDDSQLPKDRFSAERLKGVDSTLKIQPAELGDSAVYLCASSSGQREGNEQFFGPGTRLTVL.

In its sample, this clone was seen a few times. This sequence joins TRBV2 and TRBJ1-6; D is unclear. CDR1 is SNHLY, CDR2 FYNNEI, per germline. This CDR3 is built from 18 residues. Trimming pared 1 base from V and 1 base from J, leaving 14 bases between. The CDR3 reads CASSEGATGVSYNSPLHF. As DNA, the CDR3 is TGTGCCAGCAGTGAAGGGGCTACCGGTGTGTCCTATAATTCACCCCTCCACTTT.

This sequence joins TRBV7-9 and TRBJ2-1, with 7 bases identical to TRBD2. Germline loops: CDR1 SEHNR, CDR2 FQNEAQ (reference sequence). Germline trimming cut 5 bases from V and 10 bases from J; bases unmatched to any gene: 17. The CDR3 runs to 16 residues. The chain's CDR3 is CASSPSRYRGVWEQFF. DNA of the CDR3: TGTGCCAGCAGCCCCTCAAGGTATCGGGGGGTCTGGGAGCAGTTCTTC.

CDR3 loop: CASKTGGSGGYTF. For the CDR3, the DNA is TGTGCCAGTAAAACAGGGGGCTCTGGAGGCTACACCTTC. The chain couples TRBV13 to TRBJ1-2; 9 bases are a match to TRBD1. Germline CDR1 and CDR2: PRHDT and FYEKMQ (reference sequence). The V gene end was trimmed by 9 bases and the J gene end by 8 bases; junction bases not matched to a gene: 10. CDR3 length equals 13 residues.

This rearrangement joins TRBV13 to TRBJ2-3, with 8 bases matching TRBD1. The CDR3 loop spans 15 amino acids. The V segment lost 5 bases and the J segment 6 bases; nucleotides outside the gene matches: 10. Per the germline V gene, CDR1 is PRHDT and CDR2 is FYEKMQ (reference sequence). The CDR3 loop is CASSTTGTGADTQYF. The CDR3 DNA reads as TGTGCCAGCAGCACGACCGGGACAGGTGCCGATACGCAGTATTTT.

V usage is TRBV18 and J usage is TRBJ2-6, with D hard to call. This CDR3 has 17 amino acids. CDR1 is KGHSH and CDR2 is LQKENI in the germline V gene. V lost 0 bases to trimming and J lost 0 bases, with 9 bases between them. The CDR3 spells CASSPPLRDSGANVLTF. DNA of the CDR3: TGTGCCAGCTCACCACCGCTCCGAGACTCTGGGGCCAACGTCCTGACTTTC.

The chain links TRBV6-5 to TRBJ1-1; 8 nucleotides agree with TRBD1. CDR1 MNHEY and CDR2 SVGAGI come from the germline V gene. This CDR3 is 14 amino acids long. J was trimmed by 3 bases and V by 0 bases; bases with no gene match: 0. CDR3 sequence: CASSYSTGDTEAFF. The CDR3 region has the DNA TGTGCCAGCAGTTACTCGACAGGGGACACTGAAGCTTTCTTT.

The chain carries TRBV5-4 and TRBJ1-6; a weak D match, TRBD1 (5 bases). Trimming removed 3 bases at V and 5 bases at J, with 15 bases between. This CDR3 spans 16 amino acids. Germline V gene data show CDR1 as SGHNT and CDR2 as YYREEE (reference sequence). The CDR3 sequence is CASSWEIGGDNSPLHF. The CDR3 DNA is TGTGCCAGCAGCTGGGAGATCGGAGGGGATAATTCACCCCTCCACTTT.

The chain joins TRBV6-6 to TRBJ1-2; a weak D match, TRBD1 (6 bases). Germline CDR1 is MNHNY and CDR2 is SVGAGI (reference sequence). The V gene lost 7 bases and the J gene lost 1 base, with 16 bases spanning the gap. The CDR3 loop spans 15 amino acids. CDR3 bases: TGTGCCAGCACCGCACCGGGACATTTTAACTATGGCTACACCTTC. Its protein product is CASTAPGHFNYGYTF.

This chain uses TRBV6-1 with TRBJ2-2; 7 nucleotides agree with TRBD1. Trimming cost V 2 bases and J 6 bases; bases outside gene matches: 9. The CDR3 length is 16 residues. Germline CDR1 reads MNHNS; CDR2 reads SASEGT. The CDR3 loop is CASSEKGAGRPGELFF. The CDR3 bases are TGTGCCAGCAGTGAAAAGGGGGCCGGACGTCCCGGGGAGCTGTTTTTT.

This clone has a single count. The rearrangement joins TRBV19 to TRBJ1-5, with 7 bases matching TRBD1. CDR1 and CDR2 (germline): LNHDA, SQIVND (reference sequence). With 7 bases clipped from V and 0 bases from J, the junction kept 3 bases outside the gene matches. The CDR3 loop spans 14 amino acids. The CDR3 protein is CASNDRVSNQPQHF. CDR3 sequence (DNA): TGTGCCAGTAACGACAGGGTTAGCAATCAGCCCCAGCATTTT.

The chain uses TRBV27 and TRBJ1-1, with D unresolved. The CDR3 length is 14 residues. From germline, CDR1 is MNHEY and CDR2 SMNVEV (reference sequence). V lost 3 bases, J lost 5 bases, and 13 bases lay in between. CDR3 bases: TGTGCCAGCAGTTTGTCACCTCCGAGGACTGAAGCTTTCTTT. Translating gives CASSLSPPRTEAFF.

The gene calls are TRBV18 and TRBJ1-1; D remains ambiguous. Germline V gene data show CDR1 as KGHSH and CDR2 as LQKENI. The V gene lost 5 bases and the J gene lost 1 base, with 8 bases spanning the gap. The CDR3 has 13 amino acids. The CDR3 coding sequence is TGTGCCAGCTCAGCAGATTGGAACACTGAAGCTTTCTTT. Its translation: CASSADWNTEAFF.

J is TRBJ2-1 and V is TRBV28; unclear D gene. Looked up from germline, CDR1 is MDHEN and CDR2 is SYDVKM. The V and J ends lost 3 bases and 5 bases respectively, with 17 bases between them. This CDR3 has 16 amino acids. The CDR3 DNA is TGTGCCAGCAGTTTCTGGGTTAGCTCTCTCGACAATGAGCAGTTCTTC. Translating it yields CASSFWVSSLDNEQFF.

This clone was detected a few times. The chain employs TRBV29-1 and TRBJ2-3; possible D gene TRBD2, 5 bases. The germline gives CDR1 SQVTM, CDR2 ANQGSEA. The CDR3 is made up of 14 amino acids. V lost 4 bases to trimming and J lost 4 bases, with 15 bases between them. In nucleotides, the CDR3 is TGCAGCGTTGCCGTGACGGGAAGATCAGATACGCAGTATTTT. Encoded protein: CSVAVTGRSDTQYF.

In its sample, this clone was seen a few times. The V gene is TRBV12-3 or TRBV12-4, the J gene TRBJ2-2; D perhaps matches TRBD1 (6 bases). The CDR3 is made up of 11 amino acids. V lost 5 bases and J lost 9, with 7 bases in between. This CDR3 reads CASSDRRELFF. The CDR3 DNA reads TGTGCCAGCAGTGACAGGAGGGAGCTGTTTTTT.

This chain connects TRBV6-5 to TRBJ2-7, with TRBD2 matching 9 bases. After removal of 5 bases from V and 4 bases from J, the junction contained 9 bases not matched to a gene. Per germline, CDR1 MNHEY and CDR2 SVGAGI. The CDR3 loop spans 15 amino acids. The CDR3 region has the DNA TGTGCCAGCAGTACGGCCGCAGCGGGAGGTTACGAGCAGTACTTC. This encodes CASSTAAAGGYEQYF.

The genes are TRBV19 and TRBJ2-7; D possibly corresponds to TRBD2 (6 bases). From germline, CDR1 is LNHDA and CDR2 SQIVND (reference sequence). The CDR3 consists of 14 residues. Trimming left V 9 bases short and J 2 bases short, with 17 bases between. The CDR3 DNA sequence: TGTGCCAGCTCCCGAGGGGACTCTGCCTACGAGCAGTACTTC. Translating it yields CASSRGDSAYEQYF.

This rearrangement joins TRBV7-2 to TRBJ2-6, with a weak D call TRBD1 (6 bases). From germline, CDR1 is SGHTA and CDR2 FQGNSA. CDR3 size: 19 residues. Trimming pared 3 bases from V and 0 bases from J, leaving 18 bases between. CDR3 sequence reads: CASSLTGAHPFSGANVLTF. Here the CDR3 DNA reads TGTGCCAGCAGCTTGACAGGTGCACATCCATTCTCTGGGGCCAACGTCCTGACTTTC.